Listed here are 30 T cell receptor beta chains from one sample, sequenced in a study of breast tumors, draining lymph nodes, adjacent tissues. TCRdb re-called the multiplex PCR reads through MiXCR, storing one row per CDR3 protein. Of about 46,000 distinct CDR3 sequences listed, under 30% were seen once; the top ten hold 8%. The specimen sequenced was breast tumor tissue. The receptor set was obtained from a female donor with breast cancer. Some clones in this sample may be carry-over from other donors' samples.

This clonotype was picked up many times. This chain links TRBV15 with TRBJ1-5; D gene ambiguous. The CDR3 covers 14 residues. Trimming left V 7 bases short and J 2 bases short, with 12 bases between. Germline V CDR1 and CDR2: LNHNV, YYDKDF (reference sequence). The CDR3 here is CATIEGDGNQPQHF. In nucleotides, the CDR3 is TGTGCCACCATCGAGGGAGACGGCAATCAGCCCCAGCATTTT.

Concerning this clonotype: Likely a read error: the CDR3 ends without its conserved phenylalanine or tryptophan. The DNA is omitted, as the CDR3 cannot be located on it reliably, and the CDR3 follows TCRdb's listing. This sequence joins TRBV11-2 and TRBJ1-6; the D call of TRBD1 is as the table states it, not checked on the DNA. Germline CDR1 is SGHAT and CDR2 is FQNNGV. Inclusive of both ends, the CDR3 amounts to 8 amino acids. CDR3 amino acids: CASSELGA.

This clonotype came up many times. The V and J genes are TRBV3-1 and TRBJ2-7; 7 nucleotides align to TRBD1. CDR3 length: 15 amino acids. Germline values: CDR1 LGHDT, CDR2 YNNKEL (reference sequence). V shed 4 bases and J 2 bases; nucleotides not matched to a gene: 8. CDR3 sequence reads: CASSPAEGATYEQYF. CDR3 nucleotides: TGTGCCAGCAGCCCGGCCGAGGGGGCCACCTACGAGCAGTACTTC.

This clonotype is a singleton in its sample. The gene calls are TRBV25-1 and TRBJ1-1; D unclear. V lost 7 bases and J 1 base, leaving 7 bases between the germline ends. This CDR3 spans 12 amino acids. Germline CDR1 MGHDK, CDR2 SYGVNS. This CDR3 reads CASKAGNTEAFF. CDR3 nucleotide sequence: TGTGCCAGCAAAGCCGGGAACACTGAAGCTTTCTTT. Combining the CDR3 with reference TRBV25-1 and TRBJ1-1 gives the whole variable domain EADIYQTPRYLVIGTGKKITLECSQTMGHDKMYWYQQDPGMELHLIHYSYGVNSTEKGDLSSESTVSRIRTEHFPLTLESARPSHTSQYLCASKAGNTEAFFGQGTRLTVV.

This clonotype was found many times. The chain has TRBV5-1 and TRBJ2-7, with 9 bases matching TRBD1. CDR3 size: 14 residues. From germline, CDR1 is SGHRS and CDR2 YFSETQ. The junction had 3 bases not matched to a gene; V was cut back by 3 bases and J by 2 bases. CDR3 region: CASSSGTGPYEQYF. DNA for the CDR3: TGCGCCAGCAGCTCCGGGACAGGGCCCTACGAGCAGTACTTC.

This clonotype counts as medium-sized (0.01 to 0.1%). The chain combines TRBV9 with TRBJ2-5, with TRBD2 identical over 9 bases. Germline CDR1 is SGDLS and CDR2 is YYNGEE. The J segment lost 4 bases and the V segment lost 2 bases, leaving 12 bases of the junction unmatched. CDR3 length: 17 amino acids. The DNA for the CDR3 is TGTGCCAGCAGCGTCGCCACCGTAGCGGGAGAAGGAGAGACCCAGTACTTC. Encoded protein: CASSVATVAGEGETQYF.

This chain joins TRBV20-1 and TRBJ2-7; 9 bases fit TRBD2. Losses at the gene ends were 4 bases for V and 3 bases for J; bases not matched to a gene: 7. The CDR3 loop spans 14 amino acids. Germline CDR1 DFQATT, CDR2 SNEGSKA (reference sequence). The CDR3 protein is CSAKRGLANYEQYF. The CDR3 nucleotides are TGCAGTGCTAAGCGAGGACTAGCGAACTACGAGCAGTACTTC.

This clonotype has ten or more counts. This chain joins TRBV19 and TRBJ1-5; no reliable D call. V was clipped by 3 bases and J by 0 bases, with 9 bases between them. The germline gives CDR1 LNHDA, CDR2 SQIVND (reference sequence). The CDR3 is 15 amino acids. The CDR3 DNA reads TGTGCCAGTAGTATCTTTTACAGTAGCAATCAGCCCCAGCATTTT. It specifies CASSIFYSSNQPQHF.

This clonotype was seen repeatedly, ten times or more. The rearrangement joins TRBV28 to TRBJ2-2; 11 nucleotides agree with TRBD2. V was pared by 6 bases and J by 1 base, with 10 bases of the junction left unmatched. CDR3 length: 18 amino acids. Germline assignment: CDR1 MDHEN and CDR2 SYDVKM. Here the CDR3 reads CASSRFETSGENTGELFF. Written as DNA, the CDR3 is TGTGCCAGCAGCCGCTTCGAGACTAGCGGGGAGAACACCGGGGAGCTGTTTTTT. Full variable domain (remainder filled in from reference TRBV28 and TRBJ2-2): DVKVTQSSRYLVKRTGEKVFLECVQDMDHENMFWYRQDPGLGLRLIYFSYDVKMKEKGDIPEGYSVSREKKERFSLILESASTNQTSMYLCASSRFETSGENTGELFFGEGSRLTVL.

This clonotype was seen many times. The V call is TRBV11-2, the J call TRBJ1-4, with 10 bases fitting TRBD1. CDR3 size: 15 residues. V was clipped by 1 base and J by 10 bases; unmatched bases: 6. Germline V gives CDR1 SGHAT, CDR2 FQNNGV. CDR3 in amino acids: CASSLGQGAEGKLFF. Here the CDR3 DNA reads TGTGCCAGCAGCTTAGGACAGGGGGCTGAGGGAAAACTGTTTTTT.

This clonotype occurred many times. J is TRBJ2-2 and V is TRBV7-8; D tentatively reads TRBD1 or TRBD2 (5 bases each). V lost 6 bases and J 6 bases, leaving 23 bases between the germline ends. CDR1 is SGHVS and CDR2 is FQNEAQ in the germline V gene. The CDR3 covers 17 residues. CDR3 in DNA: TGTGCCAGCAGTCGGAGCCGGGACCCCCGCTTCTCCGGGGAGCTGTTTTTT. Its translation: CASSRSRDPRFSGELFF.

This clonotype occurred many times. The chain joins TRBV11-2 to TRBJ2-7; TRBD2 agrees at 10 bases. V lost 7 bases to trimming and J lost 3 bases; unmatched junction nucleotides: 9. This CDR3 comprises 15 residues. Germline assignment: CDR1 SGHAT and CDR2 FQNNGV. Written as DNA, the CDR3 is TGTGCCAGCACTTTGAGGCTAGCGGGAGACTACGAGCAGTACTTC. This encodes CASTLRLAGDYEQYF. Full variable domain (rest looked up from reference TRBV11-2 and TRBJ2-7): EAGVAQSPRYKIIEKRQSVAFWCNPISGHATLYWYQQILGQGPKLLIQFQNNGVVDDSQLPKDRFSAERLKGVDSTLKIQPAKLEDSAVYLCASTLRLAGDYEQYFGPGTRLTVT.

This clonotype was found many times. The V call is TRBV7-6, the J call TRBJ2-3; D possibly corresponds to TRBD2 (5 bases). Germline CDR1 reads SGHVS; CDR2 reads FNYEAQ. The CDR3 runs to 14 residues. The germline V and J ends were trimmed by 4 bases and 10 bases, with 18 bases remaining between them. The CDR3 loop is CASSSSGRGDAQYF. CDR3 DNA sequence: TGTGCCAGCAGCTCCTCGGGAAGAGGTGATGCGCAGTATTTT.

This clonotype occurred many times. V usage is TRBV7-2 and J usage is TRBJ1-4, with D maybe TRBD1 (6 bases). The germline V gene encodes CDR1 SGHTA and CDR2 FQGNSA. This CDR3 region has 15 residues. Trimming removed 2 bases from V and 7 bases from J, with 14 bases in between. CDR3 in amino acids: CASSLFGGGREKLFF. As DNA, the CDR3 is TGTGCCAGCAGCTTATTCGGGGGGGGCCGTGAAAAACTGTTTTTT.

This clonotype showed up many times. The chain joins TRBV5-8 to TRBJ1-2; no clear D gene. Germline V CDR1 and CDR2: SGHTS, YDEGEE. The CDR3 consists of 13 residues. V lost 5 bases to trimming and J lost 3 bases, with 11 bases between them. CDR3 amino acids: CASRPDLYYGYTF. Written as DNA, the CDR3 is TGTGCCAGCAGGCCGGATCTTTACTATGGCTACACCTTC.

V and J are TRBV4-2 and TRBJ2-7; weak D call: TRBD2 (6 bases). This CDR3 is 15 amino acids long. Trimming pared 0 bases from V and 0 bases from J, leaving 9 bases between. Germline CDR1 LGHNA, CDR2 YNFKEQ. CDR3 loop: CASSQDRSGSYEQYF. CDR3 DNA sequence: TGTGCCAGCAGCCAAGACCGTAGCGGCTCCTACGAGCAGTACTTC.

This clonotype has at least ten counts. CDR3 sequence: CSARAPGSSYEQYF. The CDR3 DNA follows: TGCAGTGCTAGAGCTCCAGGGAGCTCCTACGAGCAGTACTTC. The gene calls are TRBV20-1 and TRBJ2-7, with D possibly called TRBD1 or TRBD2 (5 bases each). Germline CDR1 reads DFQATT; CDR2 reads SNEGSKA (reference sequence). V was pared by 1 base and J by 0 bases, with 10 bases between. The CDR3 spans 14 residues.

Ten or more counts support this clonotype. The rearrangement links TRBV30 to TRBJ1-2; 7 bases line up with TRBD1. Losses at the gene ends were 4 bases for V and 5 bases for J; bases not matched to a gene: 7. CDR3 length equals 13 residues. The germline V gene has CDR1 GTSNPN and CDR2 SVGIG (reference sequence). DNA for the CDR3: TGTGCCTGGATCCGGACAGGAGATTATGGCTACACCTTC. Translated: CAWIRTGDYGYTF.

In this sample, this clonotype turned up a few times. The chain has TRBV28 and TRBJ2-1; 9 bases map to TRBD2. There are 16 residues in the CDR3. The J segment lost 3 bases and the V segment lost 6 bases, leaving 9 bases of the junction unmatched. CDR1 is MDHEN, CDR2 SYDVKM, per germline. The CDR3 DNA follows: TGTGCCAGCAGGGTAGGCGGGAGGGCCCTCTACAATGAGCAGTTCTTC. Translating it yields CASRVGGRALYNEQFF.

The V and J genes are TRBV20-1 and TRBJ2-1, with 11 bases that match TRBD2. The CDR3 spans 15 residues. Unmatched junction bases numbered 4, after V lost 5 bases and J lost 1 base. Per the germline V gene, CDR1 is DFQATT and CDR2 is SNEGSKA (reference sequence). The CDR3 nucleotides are TGCAGTGCTCAAACTAGCGGGAGATCCTACAATGAGCAGTTCTTC. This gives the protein CSAQTSGRSYNEQFF.

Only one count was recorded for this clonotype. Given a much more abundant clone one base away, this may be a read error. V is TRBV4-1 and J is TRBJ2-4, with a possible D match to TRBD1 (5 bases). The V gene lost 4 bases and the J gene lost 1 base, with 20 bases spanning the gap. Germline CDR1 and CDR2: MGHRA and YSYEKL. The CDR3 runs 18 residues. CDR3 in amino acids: CASSREGVQGFAKNIQYF. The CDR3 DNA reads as TGCGCCAGCAGCCGAGAAGGGGTTCAGGGATTCGCCAAAAACATTCAGTACTTC.

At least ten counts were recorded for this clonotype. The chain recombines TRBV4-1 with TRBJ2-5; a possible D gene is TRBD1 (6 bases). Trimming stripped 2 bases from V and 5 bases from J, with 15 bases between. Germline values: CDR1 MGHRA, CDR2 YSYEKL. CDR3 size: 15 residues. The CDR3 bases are TGCGCCAGCAGCCAAACAGGGCTATCCGGGGAGACCCAGTACTTC. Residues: CASSQTGLSGETQYF.

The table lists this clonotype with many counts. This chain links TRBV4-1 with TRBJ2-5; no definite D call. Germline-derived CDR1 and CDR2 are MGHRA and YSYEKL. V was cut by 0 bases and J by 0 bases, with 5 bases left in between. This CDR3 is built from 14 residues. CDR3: CASSQDLNQETQYF. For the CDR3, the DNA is TGCGCCAGCAGCCAAGATTTGAACCAAGAGACCCAGTACTTC.

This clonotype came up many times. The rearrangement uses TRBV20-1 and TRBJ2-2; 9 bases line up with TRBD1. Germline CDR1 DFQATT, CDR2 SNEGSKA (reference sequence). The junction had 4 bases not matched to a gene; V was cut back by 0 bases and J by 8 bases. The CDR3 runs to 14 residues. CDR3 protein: CSARDRTGVGELFF. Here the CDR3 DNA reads TGCAGTGCTAGAGATCGGACAGGGGTTGGGGAGCTGTTTTTT.

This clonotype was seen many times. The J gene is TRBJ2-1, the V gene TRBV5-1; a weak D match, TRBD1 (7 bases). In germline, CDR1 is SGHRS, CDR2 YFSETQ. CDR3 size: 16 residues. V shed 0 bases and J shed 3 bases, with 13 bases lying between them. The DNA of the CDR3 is TGCGCCAGCAGCTTGGCGTCAGGGGGAGGCTACAATGAGCAGTTCTTC. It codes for CASSLASGGGYNEQFF. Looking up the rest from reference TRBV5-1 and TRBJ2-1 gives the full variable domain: KAGVTQTPRYLIKTRGQQVTLSCSPISGHRSVSWYQQTPGQGLQFLFEYFSETQRNKGNFPGRFSGRQFSNSRSEMNVSTLELGDSALYLCASSLASGGGYNEQFFGPGTRLTVL.

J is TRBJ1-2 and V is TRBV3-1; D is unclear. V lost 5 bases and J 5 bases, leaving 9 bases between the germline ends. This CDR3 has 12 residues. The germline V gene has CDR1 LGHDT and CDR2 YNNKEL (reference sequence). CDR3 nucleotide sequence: TGTGCCAGCAGCTTCCGGGGATATGGCTACACCTTC. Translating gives CASSFRGYGYTF.

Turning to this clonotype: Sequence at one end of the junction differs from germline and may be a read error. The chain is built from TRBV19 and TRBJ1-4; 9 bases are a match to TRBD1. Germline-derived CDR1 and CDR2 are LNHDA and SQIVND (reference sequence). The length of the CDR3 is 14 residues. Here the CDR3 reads CASSPGQGNEELFF. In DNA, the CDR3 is TGTGCCAGCAGTCCGGGACAGGGTAATGAAGAACTGTTTTTT.

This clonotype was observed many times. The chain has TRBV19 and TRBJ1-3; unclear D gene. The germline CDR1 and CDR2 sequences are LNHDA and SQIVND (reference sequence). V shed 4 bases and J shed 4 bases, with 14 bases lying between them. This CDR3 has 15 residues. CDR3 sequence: CASSKSARGGNTIYF. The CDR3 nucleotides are TGTGCCAGTAGTAAGTCTGCGAGAGGAGGAAACACCATATATTTT.

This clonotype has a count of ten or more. The CDR3 DNA follows: TGTGCCAGCAGCTCAAAGAACCCAAGCTCCTACAATGAGCAGTTCTTC. Its protein product is CASSSKNPSSYNEQFF. The genes are TRBV9 and TRBJ2-1; D ambiguous. Trimming took 4 bases from V and 0 from J, leaving 14 bases between them. The CDR3 is made up of 16 amino acids. Germline lookup yields CDR1 SGDLS and CDR2 YYNGEE.

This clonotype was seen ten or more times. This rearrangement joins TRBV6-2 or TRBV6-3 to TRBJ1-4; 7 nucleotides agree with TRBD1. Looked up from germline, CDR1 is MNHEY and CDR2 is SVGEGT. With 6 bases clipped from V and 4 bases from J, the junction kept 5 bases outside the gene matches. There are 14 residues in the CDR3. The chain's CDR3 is CASSPGGLNEKLFF. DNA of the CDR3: TGTGCCAGCAGCCCAGGGGGTCTTAATGAAAAACTGTTTTTT.